One sample yielded the 26 T cell receptor beta chains listed below, sequenced in a study of blood T cell repertoires in COVID-19. The repertoire was sequenced with immunoSEQ multiplex PCR; TCRdb's copy has only in-frame clones and lacks some. The table has about 250,000 clones, 70% to 90% seen once. The sequencing sample was made of peripheral blood. The receptors were gathered from a man aged 18 to 30 with active or convalescent COVID-19.

The chain recombines TRBV27 with TRBJ2-1; 9 bases are a match to TRBD2. This CDR3 region has 15 residues. CDR1 and CDR2 (germline): MNHEY, SMNVEV (reference sequence). The ends lost 3 bases at V and 4 bases at J; junction bases unmatched: 4. The CDR3 spells CASSLGSGGYNEQFF. DNA of the CDR3: TGTGCCAGCAGTTTGGGTAGCGGGGGATACAATGAGCAGTTCTTC.

V is TRBV30 and J is TRBJ1-2, with 7 positions matching TRBD1. Germline CDR1 reads GTSNPN; CDR2 reads SVGIG (reference sequence). With 0 bases clipped from V and 4 bases from J, the junction kept 8 bases outside the gene matches. The CDR3 has 15 residues. The CDR3 nucleotides are TGTGCCTGGAGTGTAGAAGGTAAGGGGGCCTATGGCTACACCTTC. Protein product: CAWSVEGKGAYGYTF.

The V gene is TRBV5-1, the J gene TRBJ2-7, with 11 bases aligning to TRBD1. With 5 bases clipped from V and 5 bases from J, the junction kept 6 bases outside the gene matches. The germline V gene encodes CDR1 SGHRS and CDR2 YFSETQ. CDR3 length: 14 amino acids. CDR3 sequence (DNA): TGCGCCAGCAGTTTCGGACAGGGGGCCAACGAGCAGTACTTC. Protein: CASSFGQGANEQYF.

This chain connects TRBV29-1 to TRBJ2-7; TRBD1 is a possible D gene (5 bases). The V end was cut by 5 bases, the J end by 6 bases, with 14 bases between. CDR1 and CDR2 (germline): SQVTM, ANQGSEA. The CDR3 runs to 12 residues. Here the CDR3 reads CSVRQGWGEQYF. CDR3 bases: TGCAGCGTTCGGCAGGGTTGGGGCGAGCAGTACTTC.

The chain uses TRBV25-1 and TRBJ2-7, with 10 bases aligning to TRBD2. The CDR3 length is 17 residues. The ends lost 0 bases at V and 4 bases at J; junction bases unmatched: 9. Germline V lookup: CDR1 MGHDK, CDR2 SYGVNS. The CDR3 DNA reads as TGTGCCAGCAGTGAATATCGCAGCGGGGGGGCTTTGTACGAGCAGTACTTC. It translates to CASSEYRSGGALYEQYF.

This chain uses TRBV29-1 with TRBJ2-4; 9 bases are a match to TRBD1. The ends lost 7 bases at V and 1 base at J; junction bases unmatched: 5. The CDR3 contains 14 residues. Germline values: CDR1 SQVTM, CDR2 ANQGSEA. The DNA of the CDR3 is TGCAGCGGGACCGGACAGGGGGCCAAAAACATTCAGTACTTC. Amino acids: CSGTGQGAKNIQYF.

The gene calls are TRBV5-1 and TRBJ2-1, with D hard to call. The germline CDR1 and CDR2 sequences are SGHRS and YFSETQ. Trimming shortened V by 2 bases and J by 9 bases, and 12 bases separated the two germline ends. CDR3 length equals 13 residues. CDR3 residues: CASSLVPSGEQFF. The CDR3 DNA sequence: TGCGCCAGCAGCTTAGTCCCCTCCGGTGAGCAGTTCTTC.

V and J are TRBV4-2 and TRBJ2-2; D unclear. Germline V gene lookup returns CDR1 LGHNA and CDR2 YNFKEQ. Trimming shortened V by 4 bases and J by 2 bases, and 11 bases separated the two germline ends. The CDR3 spans 15 residues. The CDR3 is CASSRDTSNTGELFF. For the CDR3, the DNA is TGTGCCAGCAGCCGAGACACTTCCAACACCGGGGAGCTGTTTTTT.

V is TRBV20-1 and J is TRBJ2-7; 9 nucleotides match TRBD2. Trimming removed 6 bases from V and 6 bases from J; junction bases left unmatched: 3. The CDR3 runs to 11 residues. Germline V gene lookup returns CDR1 DFQATT and CDR2 SNEGSKA (reference sequence). CDR3 residues: CSAAGGPEQYF. CDR3 bases: TGCAGTGCGGCGGGGGGGCCCGAGCAGTACTTC.

The chain couples TRBV18 to TRBJ2-5, with TRBD2 as a possible D gene (5 bases). The CDR3 runs 14 residues. V gave up 0 bases and J gave up 4 bases, with 9 bases separating them. The germline V gene has CDR1 KGHSH and CDR2 LQKENI. The CDR3 DNA reads as TGTGCCAGCTCACCACCGATGGGGAGAGAGACCCAGTACTTC. Translating it yields CASSPPMGRETQYF. Supplemented by reference TRBV18 and TRBJ2-5, the full variable domain reads NAGVMQNPRHLVRRRGQEARLRCSPMKGHSHVYWYRQLPEEGLKFMVYLQKENIIDESGMPKERFSAEFPKEGPSILRIQQVVRGDSAAYFCASSPPMGRETQYFGPGTRLLVL.

This chain joins TRBV6-2 or TRBV6-3 and TRBJ1-4, with D tentatively TRBD1 (5 bases). The CDR3 loop spans 15 amino acids. CDR1 is MNHEY, CDR2 SVGEGT, per germline. V was shortened by 5 bases and J by 4 bases, with 14 bases between the two germline ends. CDR3 amino acids: CASSQQRQFNEKLFF. Here the CDR3 DNA reads TGTGCCAGCAGTCAACAGAGACAGTTTAATGAAAAACTGTTTTTT.

This chain connects TRBV28 to TRBJ1-2, with D unresolved. CDR1 and CDR2 (germline): MDHEN, SYDVKM. The CDR3 spans 14 residues. The germline V and J ends were trimmed by 4 bases and 8 bases, with 17 bases remaining between them. The CDR3 DNA follows: TGTGCCAGCAGTTCCGGGGTACGTCTTGAGGGCTACACCTTC. Its translation: CASSSGVRLEGYTF.

The rearrangement uses TRBV7-3 and TRBJ2-5; D not certain. The CDR3 has 13 amino acids. Deletions cut 4 bases from V and 1 base from J, with 7 bases between. Germline CDR1 reads SGHTA; CDR2 reads FQGTGA. In DNA form, the CDR3 reads TGTGCCAGCAGCTACTCCCCCCAAGAGACCCAGTACTTC. Encoded protein: CASSYSPQETQYF.

The chain carries TRBV4-3 and TRBJ2-2; TRBD2 matches at 16 bases. After removal of 0 bases from V and 0 bases from J, the junction contained 7 bases not matched to a gene. The CDR3 has 21 residues. Germline V gene sequence: CDR1 LGHNA, CDR2 YSLEER. CDR3 bases: TGCGCCAGCAGCCAAGAATTGGGGACTAGCGGGGGGGTAACGAACACCGGGGAGCTGTTTTTT. It specifies CASSQELGTSGGVTNTGELFF.

V is TRBV14 and J is TRBJ1-4, with 8 bases that match TRBD1. The CDR3 sequence is 16 residues long. Germline CDR1 is SGHDN and CDR2 is FVKESK. V shed 1 base and J 8 bases; nucleotides not matched to a gene: 9. CDR3 sequence (DNA): TGTGCCAGCAGCCAAGTATACGGCAGGGGGCGAGAAAAACTGTTTTTT. This sequence encodes CASSQVYGRGREKLFF.

CDR3 nucleotide sequence: TGTGCCAGCAGTTTAGGTGAGTCGGGATATTTT. Protein sequence: CASSLGESGYF. This chain uses TRBV12-3 or TRBV12-4 with TRBJ2-3; TRBD2 might be the D (5 bases). Trimming stripped 1 base from V and 15 bases from J, with 11 bases between. The CDR3 loop spans 11 amino acids.

V and J are TRBV7-8 and TRBJ1-5; tentative D call: TRBD1 (6 bases). The CDR3 contains 15 residues. Germline assignment: CDR1 SGHVS and CDR2 FQNEAQ. V was shortened by 5 bases and J by 8 bases, with 19 bases between the two germline ends. The CDR3 protein is CASSLSWGLMEPQHF. The CDR3 nucleotides read TGTGCCAGCAGCCTTAGTTGGGGGCTTATGGAGCCCCAGCATTTT.

This clone appeared once. The rearrangement uses TRBV15 and TRBJ1-5; 8 nucleotides agree with TRBD1. Per the germline V gene, CDR1 is LNHNV and CDR2 is YYDKDF (reference sequence). After removal of 0 bases from V and 9 bases from J, the junction contained 10 bases not matched to a gene. This CDR3 region has 16 residues. The DNA of the CDR3 is TGTGCCACCAGCAGAGATCCCGGACAGGGCAAAAGGCCCCAGCATTTT. Translation: CATSRDPGQGKRPQHF.

The rearrangement links TRBV27 to TRBJ2-3; 10 positions agree with TRBD2. Germline CDR1 is MNHEY and CDR2 is SMNVEV (reference sequence). V was pared by 4 bases and J by 3 bases, with 7 bases of the junction left unmatched. The CDR3 has 16 residues. CDR3: CASSWGLAGVTDTQYF. The CDR3 region has the DNA TGTGCCAGCAGTTGGGGTCTAGCGGGGGTAACAGATACGCAGTATTTT.

Details on this clone: The same CDR3 arises from other DNA sequences in this sample as well. The rearrangement links TRBV9 to TRBJ1-1, with D tentatively TRBD1 (6 bases). The CDR3 is made up of 14 amino acids. The V and J ends lost 1 base and 5 bases respectively, with 12 bases between them. From germline, CDR1 is SGDLS and CDR2 YYNGEE. The DNA of the CDR3 is TGTGCCAGCAGCGTAAGCAGGGGTGGAACTGAAGCTTTCTTT. Encoded protein: CASSVSRGGTEAFF.

This clone is a singleton in its sample. V and J are TRBV28 and TRBJ2-3; D not resolved. The CDR3 length is 12 residues. Trimming stripped 4 bases from V and 2 bases from J, with 4 bases between. CDR1 is MDHEN and CDR2 is SYDVKM in the germline V gene. The chain's CDR3 is CASSSFTDTQYF. In DNA, the CDR3 is TGTGCCAGCAGTTCCTTCACAGATACGCAGTATTTT.

The CDR3 sequence: CASSIDLGSGIQYF. The CDR3 DNA sequence: TGTGCCAGTAGTATAGATCTAGGGAGCGGCATTCAGTACTTC. The chain has TRBV19 and TRBJ2-4; perhaps TRBD2 as D (5 bases). Trimming stripped 0 bases from V and 9 bases from J, with 12 bases between. The CDR3 has 14 amino acids. CDR1 and CDR2 from the germline V gene are LNHDA and SQIVND (reference sequence). Variable domain in full (rest from reference TRBV19 and TRBJ2-4): DGGITQSPKYLFRKEGQNVTLSCEQNLNHDAMYWYRQDPGQGLRLIYYSQIVNDFQKGDIAEGYSVSREKKESFPLTVTSAQKNPTAFYLCASSIDLGSGIQYFGAGTRLSVL.

The chain recombines TRBV7-7 with TRBJ2-1, with 8 bases fitting TRBD2. CDR1 SSHAT and CDR2 FNYEAQ come from the germline V gene (reference sequence). The CDR3 extends over 14 amino acids. CDR3: CASAPSSGYNEQFF. Written as DNA, the CDR3 is TGTGCTAGCGCCCCTTCTAGCGGGTACAATGAGCAGTTCTTC. Combining the CDR3 with reference TRBV7-7 and TRBJ2-1 gives the whole variable domain GAGVSQSPRYKVTKRGQDVTLRCDPISSHATLYWYQQALGQGPEFLTYFNYEAQPDKSGLPSDRFSAERPEGSISTLTIQRTEQRDSAMYRCASAPSSGYNEQFFGPGTRLTVL.

The rearrangement uses TRBV6-5 and TRBJ1-2; D might be TRBD1 (5 bases). This CDR3 is built from 13 residues. CDR1 MNHEY and CDR2 SVGAGI come from the germline V gene. Between the trimmed V and J ends, which lost 0 bases and 4 bases, there was a span of 6 bases. CDR3 loop: CASSYSTVYGYTF. In nucleotides, the CDR3 is TGTGCCAGCAGTTACTCGACAGTCTATGGCTACACCTTC.

The chain employs TRBV29-1 and TRBJ1-4; 7 bases map to TRBD1. Germline V gives CDR1 SQVTM, CDR2 ANQGSEA. The J segment lost 7 bases and the V segment lost 5 bases, leaving 10 bases of the junction unmatched. The CDR3 has 14 residues. The CDR3 sequence is CSVRRGGAGEKLFF. The CDR3 DNA follows: TGCAGCGTTCGAAGAGGGGGCGCCGGTGAAAAACTGTTTTTT.

This clone appeared a few times. The rearrangement uses TRBV27 and TRBJ1-6; 8 bases map to TRBD1. Germline V gene data show CDR1 as MNHEY and CDR2 as SMNVEV (reference sequence). J gave up 8 bases and V 5 bases, and 8 bases lay outside the gene matches. The CDR3 is made up of 15 amino acids. This chain's CDR3 is CASSPDRAFYSPLHF. In DNA form, the CDR3 reads TGTGCCAGCAGTCCGGACAGGGCTTTCTATTCACCCCTCCACTTT.